The 15 T cell receptor beta chains below were found in one sample sequenced in a study of pediatric ulcerative colitis. Libraries were prepared by immunoSEQ multiplex PCR; TCRdb keeps only in-frame clonotypes and omits some of them. The sample shows about 64,000 clones, roughly nine tenths of them seen only once. The sequencing sample was made of blood. All receptors come from a boy aged 5-17 years with severe ulcerative colitis.

V usage is TRBV2 and J usage is TRBJ1-4, with a possible D match to TRBD1 (6 bases). Trimming left V 4 bases short and J 2 bases short, with 11 bases between. The germline V gene encodes CDR1 SNHLY and CDR2 FYNNEI. The CDR3 is made up of 15 amino acids. CDR3 DNA sequence: TGTGCCAGCAGTGGCAGGGGTCCCACTAATGAAAAACTGTTTTTT. Amino acid sequence: CASSGRGPTNEKLFF.

This clone occurred a few times. The rearrangement uses TRBV6-1 and TRBJ1-4; D is uncertain. The length of the CDR3 is 13 residues. Trimming cost V 1 base and J 8 bases, with 8 bases left between them. Germline CDR1 MNHNS, CDR2 SASEGT. The CDR3 DNA reads TGTGCCAGCAGTGAAGAAATACAGGAAAAACTGTTTTTT. Its protein is CASSEEIQEKLFF.

The chain recombines TRBV7-2 with TRBJ2-1, with 10 bases aligning to TRBD2. The CDR3 has 15 residues. The germline V gene has CDR1 SGHTA and CDR2 FQGNSA. The trim removed 5 bases at V and 8 bases at J, leaving 9 bases unmatched. The CDR3: CASSLLAGVSHEQFF. CDR3 nucleotide sequence: TGTGCCAGCAGCCTTCTAGCGGGAGTTTCTCATGAGCAGTTCTTC.

This clone was picked up a small number of times. The chain has TRBV7-9 and TRBJ2-7; tentative D call: TRBD2 (6 bases). The CDR3 has 13 residues. Germline loops: CDR1 SEHNR, CDR2 FQNEAQ (reference sequence). V was cut by 5 bases and J by 2 bases, with 10 bases left in between. The CDR3 sequence is CASSHSGAYEQYF. CDR3 sequence (DNA): TGTGCCAGCAGCCACTCGGGAGCCTACGAGCAGTACTTC.

This clone was seen only once. The chain combines TRBV18 with TRBJ2-2, with 8 nucleotides matching TRBD2. The germline V gene encodes CDR1 KGHSH and CDR2 LQKENI. The CDR3 consists of 20 residues. V was clipped by 4 bases and J by 0 bases; unmatched bases: 16. CDR3: CASSRSGINIGPANTGELFF. The CDR3 bases are TGTGCCAGCTCACGTAGCGGGATCAACATTGGGCCCGCGAACACCGGGGAGCTGTTTTTT.

The rearrangement uses TRBV10-1 and TRBJ1-4; 9 nucleotides agree with TRBD1. Germline CDR1 and CDR2: WNHNN and SYGVQD (reference sequence). V gave up 6 bases and J gave up 5 bases; unmatched junction bases: 7. This CDR3 spans 15 amino acids. The CDR3 region is CASRTTGTGNEKLFF. CDR3 nucleotides: TGCGCCAGCAGGACTACCGGGACAGGGAATGAAAAACTGTTTTTT.

The chain couples TRBV7-8 to TRBJ2-6; the match to TRBD2 covers 13 bases. Germline V gene sequence: CDR1 SGHVS, CDR2 FQNEAQ. The trim removed 5 bases at V and 3 bases at J, leaving 10 bases unmatched. The CDR3 length is 19 residues. The CDR3 sequence is CASSPNPGLAGFGANVLTF. The CDR3 DNA sequence: TGTGCCAGCAGCCCAAACCCGGGACTAGCGGGATTTGGGGCCAACGTCCTGACTTTC.

V is TRBV7-9 and J is TRBJ2-5; D is unresolved. CDR1 and CDR2 from the germline V gene are SEHNR and FQNEAQ (reference sequence). V was trimmed by 5 bases and J by 1 base, leaving 2 bases between them. The CDR3 is 11 amino acids. For the CDR3, the DNA is TGTGCCAGCAGCCTCCAAGAGACCCAGTACTTC. Translating it yields CASSLQETQYF. Looking up the rest from reference TRBV7-9 and TRBJ2-5 gives the full variable domain: DTGVSQNPRHKITKRGQNVTFRCDPISEHNRLYWYRQTLGQGPEFLTYFQNEAQLEKSRLLSDRFSAERPKGSFSTLEIQRTEQGDSAMYLCASSLQETQYFGPGTRLLVL.

This sequence joins TRBV4-1 and TRBJ2-2; the match to TRBD1 covers 7 bases. The CDR3 sequence is 18 residues long. V trimming: 2 bases; J trimming: 4 bases; junction bases outside the gene matches: 13. The germline V gene has CDR1 MGHRA and CDR2 YSYEKL. The CDR3 reads CASSQPLDRAVSTGELFF. For the CDR3, the DNA is TGCGCCAGCAGCCAACCCTTAGACAGGGCGGTAAGCACCGGGGAGCTGTTTTTT.

The chain combines TRBV6-5 with TRBJ2-2; perhaps D is TRBD1 or TRBD2 (5 bases each). V was clipped by 2 bases and J by 9 bases, with 13 bases between them. The CDR3 runs 14 residues. The V gene's germline CDR1 is MNHEY and CDR2 SVGAGI. In DNA form, the CDR3 reads TGTGCCAGCAGTTACAAACCCGGGACCCGGGAGCTGTTTTTT. Translation: CASSYKPGTRELFF.

The chain uses TRBV11-3 and TRBJ2-3; TRBD1 aligns across 10 bases. V lost 1 base, J lost 2 bases, and 6 bases stayed unmatched. CDR1 is SGHNT, CDR2 YENEEA, per germline. The CDR3 length is 17 residues. The CDR3 coding sequence is TGTGCCAGCAGCTTAGGCGTCGACAGGGGGCACACAGATACGCAGTATTTT. This translates into CASSLGVDRGHTDTQYF.

This clone has just one count. The chain uses TRBV5-8 and TRBJ1-3; D not resolved. The germline gives CDR1 SGHTS, CDR2 YDEGEE. This CDR3 has 11 amino acids. Trimming stripped 2 bases from V and 7 bases from J, with 4 bases between. The CDR3: CASSFVNTIYF. CDR3 DNA: TGTGCCAGCAGCTTCGTTAACACCATATATTTT.

This sequence joins TRBV11-1 and TRBJ1-3; no clear D. Germline lookup yields CDR1 SGHAT and CDR2 FQDESV (reference sequence). This CDR3 is 16 amino acids long. The V end was cut by 8 bases, the J end by 1 base, with 18 bases between. CDR3 coding DNA: TGTGCCAGCCCAGGTCCCCCAGGACCTTCTGGAAACACCATATATTTT. It codes for CASPGPPGPSGNTIYF.

V and J are TRBV7-2 and TRBJ2-7, with D perhaps matching TRBD2 (5 bases). This CDR3 is built from 15 residues. V lost 5 bases, J lost 3 bases, and 17 bases lay in between. Germline CDR1 and CDR2: SGHTA and FQGNSA. CDR3: CASSPEVGLGYEQYF. DNA of the CDR3: TGTGCCAGCAGCCCGGAGGTTGGGTTAGGCTACGAGCAGTACTTC.

The V call is TRBV10-3, the J call TRBJ2-3; D is tentatively TRBD1 or TRBD2 (5 bases each). This CDR3 is 13 amino acids long. Germline values: CDR1 ENHRY, CDR2 SYGVKD. Trimming left V 4 bases short and J 0 bases short, with 5 bases between. CDR3 region: CAISGDSTDTQYF. The CDR3 DNA is TGTGCCATCAGTGGGGACAGCACAGATACGCAGTATTTT.